The 5 T cell receptor beta chains below come from one sample, sequenced in a study of blood T cells in healthy people across ages. The authors ran a second PCR of about 6 to 11 cycles using a sample-barcoded 5' primer and a J-beta primer mix. TCRdb redid the calling of the 5' RACE reads with MiXCR, one entry per CDR3 protein. Counted here are roughly 1,100,000 distinct CDR3 sequences, 20% to 25% occurring once; the ten biggest clones make up around 0.7%. These data also formed part of another study, on T cells of mothers and their children.

The material sequenced was blood. Every receptor here comes from a girl aged 2 to 10 in good health.

A few counts support this clonotype. The gene calls are TRBV12-3 or TRBV12-4 and TRBJ2-2; 11 positions agree with TRBD1. With V trimmed by 8 bases and J by 6 bases, 5 bases remained unmatched. The CDR3 length is 14 residues. Here the CDR3 reads CASSGTGGSGELFF. The CDR3 DNA reads TGTGCCAGCTCTGGGACAGGGGGATCCGGGGAGCTGTTTTTT.

The rearrangement uses TRBV20-1 and TRBJ1-1; no reliable D call. This CDR3 spans 13 amino acids. V lost 3 bases, J lost 3 bases, and 11 bases lay in between. CDR1 DFQATT and CDR2 SNEGSKA come from the germline V gene (reference sequence). This chain's CDR3 is CSARPDDDTEAFF. The CDR3 coding sequence is TGCAGTGCTAGGCCCGATGACGACACTGAAGCTTTCTTT.

This clonotype was recorded only once. The chain couples TRBV24-1 to TRBJ1-1, with D unclear. Looked up from germline, CDR1 is KGHDR and CDR2 is SFDVKD. V lost 6 bases, J lost 1 base, and 8 bases lay in between. There are 13 residues in the CDR3. CDR3 protein: CATSRGANTEAFF. In nucleotides, the CDR3 is TGTGCCACCAGTCGGGGAGCGAACACTGAAGCTTTCTTT.

The CDR3 DNA follows: TGTGCCAGCAGTGGTGAAGTCGTGGGGACCACAGATACGCAGTATTTT. Amino acid sequence: CASSGEVVGTTDTQYF. The genes are TRBV12-3 or TRBV12-4 and TRBJ2-3; D tentatively reads TRBD1 or TRBD2 (5 bases each). V gave up 5 bases and J gave up 2 bases, with 17 bases separating them. The CDR3 length is 16 residues.

This sequence joins TRBV7-2 and TRBJ2-5; D is uncertain. The CDR3 sequence is 14 residues long. Germline V gene sequence: CDR1 SGHTA, CDR2 FQGNSA. The V end lost 5 bases, the J end lost 3 bases, and 13 bases lay between the germline ends. CDR3 nucleotides: TGTGCCAGCAGCCGTAACGGGCTAAAAGAGACCCAGTACTTC. Its protein product is CASSRNGLKETQYF.